The entry that follows covers one T cell receptor (beta chain) sequence. Its antigen is unidentified. Generated by immunoSEQ multiplex PCR, the TCRdb table keeps only in-frame clones and is missing some. This table has about 7,200 clones, roughly two thirds appearing once. These data belong to a study of CD4+ T cells in melanoma. Study results and caveats: A reported correlation linked neoantigen-specific CD4+ T cells to CD8+, macrophage and B cell function. In melanoma, neoantigen-specific CD4+ T cells reportedly differed in differentiation state.

There are 14 residues in the CDR3. CDR1 is KGHSH, CDR2 LQKENI, per germline. The germline V and J ends were trimmed by 5 bases and 11 bases, with 16 bases remaining between them. This TCR was recovered from a human donor with melanoma. The sequenced sample consisted of cells from a culture (not recorded whether cultured in vitro). The rearrangement uses TRBV18 and TRBJ2-6, with D unresolved. In DNA form, the CDR3 reads TGTGCCAGCTCAACTAAACTGGATTGGGACGTCCTGACTTTC. It specifies CASSTKLDWDVLTF.